The 22 T cell receptor beta chains in this list originate from one sample, sequenced in a study of shared clonotypes between healthy human individuals. Assay used: immunoSEQ multiplex PCR; TCRdb lists only in-frame clones, some missing. This sample has millions of clones, with approximately 94% found just once. Sequenced sample: naive CD4+ T cells sorted from blood. Subset denoted: CD45RA+ positively selected. These receptors were taken from a man between 18 and 29 years old in good health.

V and J are TRBV5-1 and TRBJ2-5; perhaps TRBD2 as D (5 bases). Trimming took off 5 bases at V and 7 bases at J, with 15 bases between the two ends. The CDR3 covers 13 residues. Looked up from germline, CDR1 is SGHRS and CDR2 is YFSETQ. The DNA for the CDR3 is TGCGCCAGCAGTTTTGATGAGGCGGGGACCCAGTACTTC. The encoded protein is CASSFDEAGTQYF.

J is TRBJ2-3 and V is TRBV7-9; D is undetermined. This CDR3 is 11 amino acids long. Germline V gene data show CDR1 as SEHNR and CDR2 as FQNEAQ (reference sequence). The V and J ends lost 3 bases and 5 bases respectively, with 3 bases between them. CDR3 nucleotide sequence: TGTGCCAGCAGCTTCAAAGATACGCAGTATTTT. It is translated as CASSFKDTQYF.

The V call is TRBV30, the J call TRBJ1-2, with 8 bases aligning to TRBD1. Germline CDR1 is GTSNPN and CDR2 is SVGIG (reference sequence). CDR3 length equals 12 residues. The J segment lost 4 bases and the V segment lost 5 bases, leaving 3 bases of the junction unmatched. The CDR3 coding sequence is TGTGCCTGGGGGGGGACAGGCTATGGCTACACCTTC. Its protein product is CAWGGTGYGYTF.

V and J are TRBV10-2 and TRBJ2-7; 8 bases map to TRBD1. Germline V gene lookup returns CDR1 WSHSY and CDR2 SAAADI. The CDR3 contains 14 residues. V shed 6 bases and J 4 bases; nucleotides not matched to a gene: 8. This CDR3 is CASSRDRNEYEQYF. The CDR3 DNA sequence: TGCGCCAGCAGCCGGGACAGGAATGAATACGAGCAGTACTTC.

This chain links TRBV7-9 with TRBJ1-2; a weak D match, TRBD1 (5 bases). Trimming shortened V by 4 bases and J by 2 bases, and 5 bases separated the two germline ends. CDR3 length equals 12 residues. Germline V CDR1 and CDR2: SEHNR, FQNEAQ (reference sequence). The DNA of the CDR3 is TGTGCCAGCAGCTCAGGGAACTATGGCTACACCTTC. Its translation: CASSSGNYGYTF.

The V gene is TRBV27, the J gene TRBJ2-7, with 10 positions matching TRBD2. Germline V gene data show CDR1 as MNHEY and CDR2 as SMNVEV (reference sequence). The CDR3 length is 15 residues. V lost 7 bases, J lost 1 base, and 7 bases stayed unmatched. The CDR3 DNA follows: TGTGCCAGCAAATCAACTAGCGGGGTATCCTACGAGCAGTACTTC. Residues: CASKSTSGVSYEQYF.

The chain uses TRBV7-9 and TRBJ1-4; 8 bases are shared with TRBD1. J was trimmed by 3 bases and V by 8 bases; bases with no gene match: 17. The CDR3 has 18 residues. CDR1 SEHNR and CDR2 FQNEAQ come from the germline V gene (reference sequence). The CDR3 DNA reads TGTGCCAGCTCCGCTTATAATCAGGGGGCTCCAGCTAATGAAAAACTGTTTTTT. It yields the protein CASSAYNQGAPANEKLFF.

The chain is built from TRBV5-1 and TRBJ1-2, with D unclear. V lost 0 bases and J lost 5, with 11 bases in between. Germline lookup yields CDR1 SGHRS and CDR2 YFSETQ. This CDR3 has 14 residues. The CDR3 here is CASSLDANPYGYTF. CDR3 bases: TGCGCCAGCAGCTTGGACGCTAACCCGTATGGCTACACCTTC.

Remarks on this clone: Other DNA sequences from this sample encode an identical CDR3 as well. J is TRBJ1-3 and V is TRBV2; tentatively, D is TRBD1 (6 bases). Germline loops: CDR1 SNHLY, CDR2 FYNNEI. The V and J ends lost 6 bases and 0 bases respectively, with 9 bases between them. CDR3 size: 14 residues. The CDR3 sequence is CASSDRNSGNTIYF. Here the CDR3 DNA reads TGTGCCAGCAGCGACAGGAACTCTGGAAACACCATATATTTT.

The gene calls are TRBV15 and TRBJ2-1, with D possibly being TRBD2 (6 bases). The V end lost 9 bases, the J end lost 0 bases, and 15 bases lay between the germline ends. Germline lookup yields CDR1 LNHNV and CDR2 YYDKDF (reference sequence). There are 15 residues in the CDR3. The chain's CDR3 is CATTAGQSSYNEQFF. DNA of the CDR3: TGTGCCACGACAGCGGGCCAGAGCTCCTACAATGAGCAGTTCTTC.

In this sample, this clone turned up once. This chain joins TRBV30 and TRBJ2-5; TRBD1 aligns across 7 bases. Unmatched junction bases numbered 8, after V lost 2 bases and J lost 2 bases. The CDR3 consists of 15 residues. The germline V gene has CDR1 GTSNPN and CDR2 SVGIG (reference sequence). The CDR3 spells CAWSHPGTEQETQYF. CDR3 DNA: TGTGCCTGGAGTCACCCCGGGACAGAGCAAGAGACCCAGTACTTC.

This rearrangement joins TRBV5-4 to TRBJ2-7; TRBD1 agrees at 10 bases. This CDR3 is 17 amino acids long. With V trimmed by 4 bases and J by 2 bases, 12 bases remained unmatched. Germline CDR1 and CDR2: SGHNT and YYREEE (reference sequence). CDR3 in amino acids: CASSTPPGGTGAYEQYF. CDR3 nucleotide sequence: TGTGCCAGCAGCACCCCGCCCGGGGGGACAGGGGCCTACGAGCAGTACTTC.

This clone was counted a single time. Distinct nucleotide sequences in the sample also encode this CDR3. The chain recombines TRBV9 with TRBJ2-5; 7 nucleotides line up with TRBD1. Germline CDR1 SGDLS, CDR2 YYNGEE. The CDR3 is 15 residues long. The junction had 6 bases not matched to a gene; V was cut back by 3 bases and J by 1 base. The CDR3 loop is CASSARDSAQETQYF. The CDR3, as DNA: TGTGCCAGCAGCGCACGGGACAGCGCCCAAGAGACCCAGTACTTC.

The rearrangement links TRBV4-2 to TRBJ2-5, with D perhaps assigned TRBD1 or TRBD2 (5 bases each). Germline V lookup: CDR1 LGHNA, CDR2 YNFKEQ. The V and J ends lost 0 bases and 2 bases respectively, with 19 bases between them. The CDR3 has 18 amino acids. CDR3 loop: CASSQDTPWVGVQETQYF. CDR3 sequence (DNA): TGTGCCAGCAGCCAAGACACCCCCTGGGTGGGGGTACAAGAGACCCAGTACTTC.

Only a few counts were recorded for this clone. The sample holds other DNA sequences that translate to the same CDR3. The J gene is TRBJ1-6, the V gene TRBV2; unclear D gene. Germline CDR1 reads SNHLY; CDR2 reads FYNNEI. Trimming cost V 1 base and J 7 bases, with 5 bases left between them. CDR3 length equals 13 residues. The CDR3 DNA reads TGTGCCAGCAGTGAAGAGGGCAATTCACCCCTCCACTTT. Translating it yields CASSEEGNSPLHF.

The chain employs TRBV11-2 and TRBJ2-7; 9 bases match TRBD1. Germline CDR1 reads SGHAT; CDR2 reads FQNNGV. J was trimmed by 5 bases and V by 0 bases; bases with no gene match: 5. CDR3 length: 15 residues. CDR3: CASSLDGTGFHEQYF. As DNA, the CDR3 is TGTGCCAGCAGCTTAGACGGGACAGGGTTTCACGAGCAGTACTTC.

The rearrangement links TRBV2 to TRBJ2-1, with 10 bases aligning to TRBD2. CDR1 SNHLY and CDR2 FYNNEI come from the germline V gene. The trim removed 6 bases at V and 14 bases at J, leaving 7 bases unmatched. The CDR3 is 12 amino acids. The CDR3 DNA reads as TGTGCCAGCAGACTAGCGGGAACGAGGGAGTTCTTC. This gives the protein CASRLAGTREFF.

The chain is built from TRBV4-2 and TRBJ2-3; possible D gene TRBD2, 5 bases. The CDR3 totals 13 residues. Trimming cost V 4 bases and J 9 bases, with 14 bases left between them. Germline CDR1 reads LGHNA; CDR2 reads YNFKEQ. CDR3 in amino acids: CASSPPPGSTQYF. The CDR3 DNA is TGTGCCAGCAGCCCACCACCGGGATCGACGCAGTATTTT.

The DNA for the CDR3 is TGTGCCAGCAGCCGGGGGGCCTCCTACGAGCAGTACTTC. Its translation: CASSRGASYEQYF. The gene calls are TRBV7-9 and TRBJ2-7, with a tentative D call TRBD2 (7 bases). Deletions cut 5 bases from V and 0 bases from J, with 8 bases between. CDR1 and CDR2 (germline): SEHNR, FQNEAQ (reference sequence). The CDR3 contains 13 residues.

The V gene is TRBV5-1, the J gene TRBJ2-1; 7 positions match TRBD1. V shed 2 bases and J 2 bases; nucleotides not matched to a gene: 4. This CDR3 spans 15 amino acids. CDR1 is SGHRS and CDR2 is YFSETQ in the germline V gene. The CDR3 loop reads CASSFQGETYNEQFF. The CDR3 bases are TGCGCCAGCAGCTTCCAGGGGGAAACCTACAATGAGCAGTTCTTC.

V gene TRBV6-5 combines with J gene TRBJ2-1; tentatively, D is TRBD2 (6 bases). V dropped 7 bases and J dropped 8 bases, with 15 bases sitting between them. CDR3 size: 13 residues. Germline CDR1 MNHEY, CDR2 SVGAGI. In nucleotides, the CDR3 is TGTGCCAGCAAAAATTCGGGCGGGGATGAGCAGTTCTTC. The encoded protein is CASKNSGGDEQFF.

The chain employs TRBV7-2 and TRBJ2-7, with a weak D call TRBD1 (5 bases). Trimming cost V 0 bases and J 0 bases, with 9 bases left between them. The CDR3 is 15 residues long. CDR1 and CDR2 from the germline V gene are SGHTA and FQGNSA. DNA for the CDR3: TGTGCCAGCAGCTTAGCGATGACAGCCTCCTACGAGCAGTACTTC. It encodes CASSLAMTASYEQYF.